Listed below are T cell receptor beta chains from one sample, sequenced in a study of Ad26.COV2.S vaccination and SARS-CoV-2 variants. Sequenced by immunoSEQ multiplex PCR; TCRdb stores in-frame clones only, minus some. The sample has some 640,000 clones, about 90% seen once. Sequencing was performed on peripheral blood, taken in a trial of Ad26.COV2.S vaccine versus placebo. These receptors were obtained from a person aged 18-60 years who received the Ad26.COV2.S COVID-19 vaccine or a placebo. The CDR3 runs from the conserved cysteine through the conserved F or W. The order of the fields is D gene, clone size, J gene, V gene, CDR3 DNA, CDR3 protein. A D gene is named only where the DNA matches it firmly. The size entry is marked missing in some rows and otherwise reads once, few, many or a size class.

-	-	TRBJ1-2	TRBV23-1	TGCGCCAGCAGTCGCCTCAGGGATGACACCTTC	CASSRLRDDTF
-	-	TRBJ1-2	TRBV27	TGTGCCAGCAGTTTCAAGGGGTTTCCCAATGCTAACTATGGCTACACCTTC	CASSFKGFPNANYGYTF
-	-	TRBJ2-7	TRBV20-1	TGCAGTGCTAGGAGCCCACCCGAGCAGTACTTC	CSARSPPEQYF
TRBD2	-	TRBJ2-3	TRBV5-4	TGTGCCACCCACCGGGGGGGAGGCACAGATACGCAGTATTTT	CATHRGGGTDTQYF
-	-	TRBJ1-4	TRBV27	TGTGCCAGCAGTTGGGACTACCCTAATGAAAAACTGTTTTTT	CASSWDYPNEKLFF
-	-	TRBJ1-5	TRBV7-2	TGTGCCAGCAGCCTGGTTGGGGACAGCAATCAGCCCCAGCATTTT	CASSLVGDSNQPQHF
TRBD1	-	TRBJ1-5	TRBV18	TGTGCCAGCTCATGGGGGACAGGAGACCAGCCCCAGCATTTT	CASSWGTGDQPQHF
-	-	TRBJ1-5	TRBV30	TGTGCCTGGAGTCATACAGGGAATCAGCCCCAGCATTTT	CAWSHTGNQPQHF
-	-	TRBJ1-3	TRBV15	TGTGCCACCAGCCCGACGTGGGCCACTGGAAACACCATATATTTT	CATSPTWATGNTIYF
-	-	TRBJ1-2	TRBV7-2	TGTGCCAGCAGCTTAGCGGATTCGAACTATGGCTACACCTTC	CASSLADSNYGYTF
TRBD1	once	TRBJ1-6	TRBV6-2/TRBV6-3	TGTGCCAGCAGTTTTCGGGACAGGAGTTCTTCACCCCTCCACTTT	CASSFRDRSSSPLHF
-	once	TRBJ1-1	TRBV18	TGTGCCAGCTCAACAGAGGGAGGGTTGACTGAAGCTTTCTTT	CASSTEGGLTEAFF
-	-	TRBJ1-4	TRBV5-5	TGTGCCAGCAGCTTGGCGCCGCCCGAAAAACTGTTTTTT	CASSLAPPEKLFF
TRBD1	-	TRBJ1-2	TRBV5-4	TGTGCCAGCAGCTTGGAATTAAGACAGGGGCCCTTGGGGGGCTACACCTTC	CASSLELRQGPLGGYTF
-	-	TRBJ1-1	TRBV18	TGTGCCAGCTCACCACCTACAGGGAACACTGAAGCTTTCTTT	CASSPPTGNTEAFF
TRBD1	-	TRBJ1-4	TRBV2	TGTGCCAGCAGTGCAGGGGGATTGGTTGAAAAACTGTTTTTT	CASSAGGLVEKLFF
TRBD1	-	TRBJ2-7	TRBV11-2	TGTGCCAGCAGCCGGACAGGTTACGAGCAGTACTTC	CASSRTGYEQYF
-	-	TRBJ2-3	TRBV5-5	TGTGCCAGCAGCTTGGTACAGGGGGGAGGGAGCTCAGATACGCAGTATTTT	CASSLVQGGGSSDTQYF
-	-	TRBJ1-1	TRBV3-1/TRBV3-2	TGTGCCAGCAGCCGGCTTATGAACACTGAAGCTTTCTTT	CASSRLMNTEAFF
TRBD1	-	TRBJ1-4	TRBV19	TGTGCCAGTTCCGGGACAGGGACCGAAAAACTGTTTTTT	CASSGTGTEKLFF
-	-	TRBJ1-2	TRBV2	TGTGCCAGCAGTGAAAGTTGGGGGGGCGGAAATGGCTACACCTTC	CASSESWGGGNGYTF
TRBD1	-	TRBJ2-2	TRBV11-2	TGTGCCAGCAGCTTAGGGGGCTGGACAGGGGGCACCGGGGAGCTGTTTTTT	CASSLGGWTGGTGELFF
TRBD2	-	TRBJ2-3	TRBV24-1	TGTGCCACCAGTGACCCTCCGGTCCTGGGGGGGACAGATACGCAGTATTTT	CATSDPPVLGGTDTQYF
-	-	TRBJ2-7	TRBV25-1	TGTGCCAGCAGATCGTGGGCCTACGAGCAGTACTTC	CASRSWAYEQYF
TRBD1	once	TRBJ1-2	TRBV5-1	TGCGCCAGCAGCTTAGGACAGGGACCATCCTATGGCTACACCTTC	CASSLGQGPSYGYTF
-	once	TRBJ2-2	TRBV5-6	TGTGCCAGCAGCTTAAGAGTTTTCGGGGAGCTGTTTTTT	CASSLRVFGELFF
TRBD2	-	TRBJ2-1	TRBV10-2	TGCGCCAGCACTCCTAGCGGACTTTCCTACAATGAGCAGTTCTTC	CASTPSGLSYNEQFF
TRBD1	-	TRBJ1-2	TRBV7-2	TGTGCCAGCAGCTTAGGAACGCCCGGACAGGGAGCTTCGGGTGGCTACACCTTC	CASSLGTPGQGASGGYTF
TRBD2	-	TRBJ2-5	TRBV9	TGTGCCAGCAGCCTCCATCCTAGCGGACAAGAGACCCAGTACTTC	CASSLHPSGQETQYF
TRBD2	-	TRBJ2-1	TRBV7-2	TGTGCCAGCAGCGTGCAAGGGACTAGCGGAAGCTCCTACAATGAGCAGTTCTTC	CASSVQGTSGSSYNEQFF
-	-	TRBJ2-2	TRBV5-1	TGCGCCAGCAGCTTTGGCGAAACCGGGGAGCTGTTTTTT	CASSFGETGELFF
-	-	TRBJ2-7	TRBV11-2	TGTGCCAGCAGCTTATCATTGCCCTACGAGCAGTACTTC	CASSLSLPYEQYF